This T cell receptor beta chain originates from a study of OX40 agonist ivuxolimab in advanced cancers. Overall study context: Subjects had a mean age of roughly 60 years, with a range of 23 to 79; roughly 83% were male. Study conclusions and caveats: CD8+ T cells (on average) carried more expanded clones than CD4+ T cells.

Sequenced by immunoSEQ multiplex PCR; TCRdb stores in-frame clones only, minus some. Of just over 35,000 clones listed, approximately 80% were seen once; the top ten hold 15% to 20%. As regards this clone: Its antigen is still unknown.

Exclusion applied to patients with autoimmune disease history or systemic immunosuppression. Collection of blood occurred at baseline, at cycle 4 day 1, and at cycle 7 day 1. V was trimmed by 2 bases and J by 0 bases, leaving 17 bases between them. The CDR3 has 17 residues. Germline CDR1 KGHSH, CDR2 LQKENI. Sample: CD4+ or CD8+ T cells sorted from blood, taken in a trial of the OX40 agonist ivuxolimab. This chain links TRBV18 with TRBJ2-7; weak D call: TRBD2 (6 bases). This clonotype originated in an adult with an advanced solid tumor such as melanoma, head and neck, liver or kidney cancer. The CDR3 bases are TGTGCCAGCTCACCAGTTAATCTGGGACTGCACTCCTACGAGCAGTACTTC. It translates to CASSPVNLGLHSYEQYF.